This is a list of T cell receptor beta chains from one sample in a study of cytomegalovirus exposure and HLA in healthy donors. Assay used: immunoSEQ multiplex PCR; TCRdb lists only in-frame clones, some missing. Among some 150,000 clones, under 85% were seen once, and the ten largest hold roughly 2.5%. The sample consisted of PBMCs. These receptors all stem from a human donor in good health. Each CDR3 is given with its conserved first and last residue. A D gene is named only where the DNA matches it firmly. The size entry is marked missing in some rows and otherwise reads once, few, many or a size class.

TRBJ2-5,TRBD2,TRBV4-1,.,TGCGCCAGCAGCCGTCTTGGACTAGCGGGGACCCAAGAGACCCAGTACTTC,CASSRLGLAGTQETQYF
TRBJ1-6,TRBD1,TRBV14,.,TGTGCCAGCAGCCGAGGACAGGCTGATAATTCACCCCTCCACTTT,CASSRGQADNSPLHF
TRBJ2-7,TRBD2,TRBV7-8,.,TGTGCCAGCAGCTTAGTTGTTCGCGGGGGGGATTACGAGCAGTACTTC,CASSLVVRGGDYEQYF
TRBJ1-2,TRBD1,TRBV7-9,.,TGTGCCAGCAGCGCAAACATCGGGACAGGGGGCTCCTATTATGGCTACACCTTC,CASSANIGTGGSYYGYTF
TRBJ1-3,.,TRBV6-6,.,TGTGCCAGCAGGCCTCAGCGAAACTCTGGAAACACCATATATTTT,CASRPQRNSGNTIYF
TRBJ1-1,.,TRBV30,few,TGTGCCTGGAGTGGGGGGGAAACTGAAGCTTTCTTT,CAWSGGETEAFF
TRBJ2-7,TRBD1,TRBV27,.,TGTGCCAGCAGACAACCGGACAGGGGGTACGAGCAGTACTTC,CASRQPDRGYEQYF
TRBJ2-7,TRBD1,TRBV5-1,.,TGCGCCAGCAGAACACCGGGACAGTCTGGGGAGCAGTACTTC,CASRTPGQSGEQYF
TRBJ2-7,.,TRBV5-6,.,TGTGCCAGCAGCCACCAGGGTAAATCCTACGAGCAGTACTTC,CASSHQGKSYEQYF
TRBJ2-1,.,TRBV27,.,TGTGCCAGCAGACTACAGGGACCCTCCTACAATGAGCAGTTCTTC,CASRLQGPSYNEQFF
TRBJ2-2,.,TRBV5-1,.,TGCGCCAGCAGCCCGGACGTAAACACCGGGGAGCTGTTTTTT,CASSPDVNTGELFF
TRBJ2-3,TRBD1,TRBV29-1,once,TGCAGCGTTGAGCAGGGGGCTAGGGATACGCAGTATTTT,CSVEQGARDTQYF
TRBJ2-1,TRBD2,TRBV5-4,few,TGTGCCAGCACCCCCGAAAGCGGGACCCTTCTGACCTACAATGAGCAGTTCTTC,CASTPESGTLLTYNEQFF
TRBJ1-6,.,TRBV6-5,.,TGTGCCAGCAGTTCTTATATGTATTCACCCCTCCACTTT,CASSSYMYSPLHF
TRBJ2-7,TRBD1,TRBV18,.,TGTGCCAGCTCACGGGGACAGGGATACGAGCAGTACTTC,CASSRGQGYEQYF
TRBJ1-2,.,TRBV30,.,TGTGCCCGAATCGAGGCCAGTTTCTATGGCTACACCTTC,CARIEASFYGYTF
TRBJ1-2,.,TRBV13,.,TGTGCCAGCAGCTTAGGAGGAGAGGACTATGGCTACACCTTC,CASSLGGEDYGYTF
TRBJ1-5,TRBD1,TRBV7-4,.,TGTGCCAGCAGCTATTGTTTGGACAGGGGACTGGGGAATCAGCCCCAGCATTTT,CASSYCLDRGLGNQPQHF
TRBJ1-5,.,TRBV19,.,TGTGCCAGTAGTATAGTCGGTCAGCCCCAGCATTTT,CASSIVGQPQHF
TRBJ1-2,TRBD1,TRBV5-6,.,TGTGCCAGCAGCAGGACAGGGGTACGGGGGGGCTACACCTTC,CASSRTGVRGGYTF
TRBJ1-2,TRBD1,TRBV19,.,TGTGCCAGTAGATCAGGGGGGTATGGCTACACCTTC,CASRSGGYGYTF
TRBJ1-4,TRBD1,TRBV7-9,.,TGTGCCAGCAGCTTAGCACAGGGGAATGAAAAACTGTTTTTT,CASSLAQGNEKLFF
TRBJ1-3,.,TRBV18,few,TGTGCCAGCTCACTAAATCAGGGTCTGACTGGAAACACCATATATTTT,CASSLNQGLTGNTIYF
TRBJ2-7,TRBD1,TRBV14,once,TGTGCCAGCAGCCAAGATGGGCCTGGCAGGGGGTATTTCTACGAGCAGTACTTC,CASSQDGPGRGYFYEQYF
TRBJ2-3,TRBD2,TRBV14,.,TGTGCCAGCAGCCAAGATCGCGGGGGGGCTAGGTATTTT,CASSQDRGGARYF
TRBJ2-3,TRBD1,TRBV29-1,.,TGCAGCGTTGCCGGGACAGAGGTCACAGATACGCAGTATTTT,CSVAGTEVTDTQYF
TRBJ2-7,TRBD1,TRBV6-6,.,TGTGCCAGCACCCCCGGGGGACAGGGTGTTTACGAGCAGTACTTC,CASTPGGQGVYEQYF
TRBJ1-2,.,TRBV30,.,TGTGCCTGGAGTGTCCCCCGCGATGGTTGGGGCTACACCTTC,CAWSVPRDGWGYTF
TRBJ1-1,.,TRBV7-9,.,TGTGCCAGCGCCTTGGGGCAGGGGAACACTGAAGCTTTCTTT,CASALGQGNTEAFF
TRBJ1-1,.,TRBV5-1,once,TGCGCCAGCAGCTCCCAGGGATCGCCCTACACTGAAGCTTTCTTT,CASSSQGSPYTEAFF
TRBJ2-5,TRBD2,TRBV9,.,TGTGCCAGCAGCGTAGGGGGGCTAGCGGGGCAAGAGACCCAGTACTTC,CASSVGGLAGQETQYF
TRBJ2-7,TRBD2,TRBV19,few,TGTGCCAGTAGTCTAAGGACTAGCGGGGGGGCTTACGAGCAGTACTTC,CASSLRTSGGAYEQYF
TRBJ2-3,TRBD1,TRBV10-1,.,TGCGCCAGCACCCTTCCCGGGACAGGGGCAGATACGCAGTATTTT,CASTLPGTGADTQYF
TRBJ2-7,.,TRBV5-1,.,TGCGCCAGCGAGGAGGGAATTAACTCCTACGAGCAGTACTTC,CASEEGINSYEQYF
TRBJ1-5,.,TRBV19,.,TGTGCCAGTAGTGGGGGCTACAATCAGCCCCAGCATTTT,CASSGGYNQPQHF
TRBJ1-4,.,TRBV5-1,.,TGCGCCAGCAGTTATTTGAGTCTGTATGAAAAACTGTTTTTT,CASSYLSLYEKLFF
TRBJ2-2,.,TRBV9,.,TGTGCCAGCAGCGTAGATGGGGCGCTTACCGGGGAGCTGTTTTTT,CASSVDGALTGELFF
TRBJ1-5,TRBD1,TRBV27,.,TGTGCCAGCAGACCCGGGACAGTTAGCAATCAGCCCCAGCATTTT,CASRPGTVSNQPQHF
TRBJ2-3,.,TRBV5-1,.,TGCGCCAGCAGCTTGTACCGGGAGACGCAGTATTTT,CASSLYRETQYF
TRBJ2-7,.,TRBV5-4,.,TGTGCCAGCAGCTCCCGCCCGGACAGTGAACGGTTC,CASSSRPDSERF
TRBJ1-1,.,TRBV11-2,.,TGTGCCAGCAGCTTGGGCAGGGATACTGAAGCTTTCTTT,CASSLGRDTEAFF
TRBJ2-5,TRBD1,TRBV5-1,.,TGCGCCAGCAACCCTGGACAGGGGGCCCAAGAGACCCAGTACTTC,CASNPGQGAQETQYF
TRBJ2-5,.,TRBV2,.,TGTGCCAGCAGTATCAGGGGAGCCGGGGAGACCCAGTACTTC,CASSIRGAGETQYF
TRBJ2-7,TRBD2,TRBV25-1,.,TGTGCCAGCAGCGGGACTAGCGGGGGCCGAAGCTCCTACGGGCAGTACTTC,CASSGTSGGRSSYGQYF
TRBJ2-7,.,TRBV5-1,.,TGCGCCAGCAGCTTGGCCATAGGGGTCAGCTACGAGCAGTACTTC,CASSLAIGVSYEQYF
TRBJ2-7,TRBD2,TRBV5-1,.,TGCGCCAGCAGCTTGGATGGTAGCGGGGGGGTTGAGCAGTACTTC,CASSLDGSGGVEQYF
TRBJ1-5,.,TRBV7-7,.,TGTGCTAGCAGCTTAGGCCCGGGGCAGCCCCAGCATTTT,CASSLGPGQPQHF
TRBJ1-6,.,TRBV4-1,.,TGCGCCAGCAGCGGGGGGGACTCCTATAATTCACCCCTCCACTTT,CASSGGDSYNSPLHF
TRBJ2-5,TRBD2,TRBV7-9,.,TGTGCCAGCAGCTTAGATGCGGGGGGGAACCAAGAGACCCAGTACTTC,CASSLDAGGNQETQYF
TRBJ1-1,.,TRBV25-1,once,TGTGCCAGCAGTGAATATCGCGGGACTGAAGCTTTCTTT,CASSEYRGTEAFF
TRBJ2-1,TRBD1,TRBV12-5,.,TGTGCTAGTGGAACCGGGACAGTGGCGGTGAATGAGCAGTTCTTC,CASGTGTVAVNEQFF
TRBJ1-1,.,TRBV7-8,few,TGTGCCAGCAGCTTAGCAGCTCAGGGAGGGAGCACTGAAGCTTTCTTT,CASSLAAQGGSTEAFF
TRBJ1-1,.,TRBV2,many,TGTGCCAGCAGGGCTGCGAGGATGAACACTGAAGCTTTCTTT,CASRAARMNTEAFF
TRBJ2-2,TRBD2,TRBV7-3,few,TGTGCCAGCAGTTCCCGACTAGCGGGGGTGGCCGGGGAGCTGTTTTTT,CASSSRLAGVAGELFF
TRBJ1-5,.,TRBV6-5,many,TGTGCCAGCAGTTACTCTCGCAGGGGCGGTCAGCCCCAGCATTTT,CASSYSRRGGQPQHF
TRBJ2-5,.,TRBV7-9,.,TGTGCCAGCAGCCCCCTACAGGGAAATGGGGAGCAGTACTTC,CASSPLQGNGEQYF
TRBJ2-5,TRBD1,TRBV9,.,TGTGCCAGCAGCCCAACCTTGACAGGGGACGAGACCCAGTACTTC,CASSPTLTGDETQYF
TRBJ2-2,TRBD2,TRBV6-5,.,TGTGCCAGCAGTTACGCGGCGGGGGGCCACACCGGGGAGCTGTTTTTT,CASSYAAGGHTGELFF
TRBJ2-3,TRBD2,TRBV19,.,TGTGCCAGTAGTGGTCGGACTAGCGGGGAGCAAGATACGCAGTATTTT,CASSGRTSGEQDTQYF